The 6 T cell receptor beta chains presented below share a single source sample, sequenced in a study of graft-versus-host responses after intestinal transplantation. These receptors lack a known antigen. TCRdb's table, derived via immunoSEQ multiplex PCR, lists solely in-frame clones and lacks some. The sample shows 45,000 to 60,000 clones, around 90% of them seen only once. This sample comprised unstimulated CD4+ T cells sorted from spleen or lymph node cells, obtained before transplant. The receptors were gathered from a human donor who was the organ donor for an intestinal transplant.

CDR3 DNA sequence: TGTGCCTGGAAGTGTGTAGGTTTTGGGGAGACCCAGTACTTC. It translates to CAWKCVGFGETQYF. This chain uses TRBV30 with TRBJ2-5; D is unresolved. The CDR3 is 14 amino acids. Between the trimmed V and J ends, which lost 4 bases and 5 bases, there was a span of 17 bases. CDR1 is GTSNPN, CDR2 SVGIG, per germline (reference sequence).

In DNA form, the CDR3 reads TGTGCCAGCAGTGAATGGGACAGGGGCCTCCAAGCTTTCTTT. The encoded protein is CASSEWDRGLQAFF. The chain combines TRBV6-1 with TRBJ1-1; 10 bases line up with TRBD1. Germline V gene lookup returns CDR1 MNHNS and CDR2 SASEGT. The CDR3 covers 14 residues. V shed 2 bases and J 9 bases; nucleotides not matched to a gene: 6.

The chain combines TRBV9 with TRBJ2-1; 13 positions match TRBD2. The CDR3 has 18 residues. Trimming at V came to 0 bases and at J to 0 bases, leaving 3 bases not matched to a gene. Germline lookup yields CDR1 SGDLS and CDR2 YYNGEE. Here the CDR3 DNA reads TGTGCCAGCAGCGTAGAGAGGACTAGCGGGAGCTCCTACAATGAGCAGTTCTTC. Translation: CASSVERTSGSSYNEQFF.

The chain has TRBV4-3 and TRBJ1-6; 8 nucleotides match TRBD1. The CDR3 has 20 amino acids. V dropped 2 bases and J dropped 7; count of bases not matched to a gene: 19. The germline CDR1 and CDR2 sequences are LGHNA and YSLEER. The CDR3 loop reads CASSQFTSDRARSGNSPLHF. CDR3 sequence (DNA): TGCGCCAGCAGCCAATTTACTTCGGACAGGGCCAGATCCGGCAATTCACCCCTCCACTTT.

CDR3 nucleotide sequence: TGTGCCAGCAGCCCAAGGACTAGCGGGACCCGAGGCAATGAGCAGTTCTTC. Translation gives CASSPRTSGTRGNEQFF. The chain uses TRBV7-2 and TRBJ2-1; TRBD2 matches at 12 bases. The J segment lost 6 bases and the V segment lost 5 bases, leaving 11 bases of the junction unmatched. The CDR3 sequence is 17 residues long. Germline V gene lookup returns CDR1 SGHTA and CDR2 FQGNSA.

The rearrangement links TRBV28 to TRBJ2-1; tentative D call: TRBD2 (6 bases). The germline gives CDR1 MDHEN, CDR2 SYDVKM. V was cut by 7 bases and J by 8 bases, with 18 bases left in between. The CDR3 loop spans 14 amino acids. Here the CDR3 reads CASNRRGMRDEQFF. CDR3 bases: TGTGCCAGCAATCGCCGGGGGATGCGCGATGAGCAGTTCTTC.